The source of this TCR beta chain is a study of blood T cell repertoires in COVID-19. The CDR3 sequence is 16 residues long. CDR1 MNHNY and CDR2 SVGAGI come from the germline V gene (reference sequence). On this clone itself: One end of the junction fails to match germline, which may point to a read error.

TCRdb keeps only in-frame clones here, not all; method: immunoSEQ multiplex PCR. This table has some 130,000 clones, under 90% appearing once. This TCR was recovered from a human donor in a cohort sampled during active COVID-19. Input material: peripheral blood. The rearrangement uses TRBV6-6 and TRBJ2-4; 7 nucleotides match TRBD1. The CDR3 DNA sequence: TGTGCCAGCAGTTACTCTATCTCCGGGGACAGTCGTAATTTAGGCTTC. Amino acids: CASSYSISGDSRNLGF.